This entry describes one TCR beta chain. Trimming shortened V by 6 bases and J by 8 bases, and 10 bases separated the two germline ends. CDR3 length: 11 residues. In germline, CDR1 is MNHEY, CDR2 SVGAGI. PCR involved 60 Vbeta and 13 Jbeta primers. Sequencing was performed with immunoSEQ multiplex PCR; in TCRdb, only in-frame clones are kept and a portion is missing. Altogether more than 250,000 clones are present, roughly 90% being singletons, with the ten largest covering 2% to 3%. This entry is derived from a study of cytomegalovirus exposure and HLA in healthy donors. Though nominally healthy at sampling, donors likely had unrecorded immune exposures.

V gene TRBV6-5 combines with J gene TRBJ1-2; D not resolved. The receptor comes from a woman younger than 30 in good health and CMV-seronegative. The sequencing input was PBMCs. CDR3 region: CASRAGLGYTF. The CDR3 DNA reads TGTGCCAGCAGGGCGGGTTTGGGCTACACCTTC.